This TCR beta chain was captured by sequencing in a study of cytomegalovirus exposure and HLA in healthy donors. A multiplex PCR was run with 60 Vbeta primers and 13 Jbeta primers. The protocol was immunoSEQ multiplex PCR, while the TCRdb copy is restricted to in-frame clones and leaves out a portion. This table holds 200,000 or so clones. The germline CDR1 and CDR2 sequences are MDHEN and SYDVKM. The length of the CDR3 is 16 residues. The V segment lost 6 bases and the J segment 3 bases; nucleotides outside the gene matches: 7. The sequenced sample consisted of PBMCs. The V and J genes are TRBV28 and TRBJ1-5, with 11 nucleotides matching TRBD1. The sequence derives from a boy younger than 18 in good health and CMV-seronegative. CDR3 protein: CASSFPGQGVNQPQHF. The CDR3 nucleotides are TGTGCCAGCAGCTTTCCGGGACAGGGGGTCAATCAGCCCCAGCATTTT.